This T cell receptor (beta chain) was profiled in a study of T cells expressing NK-cell markers. The CDR3 sequence is 17 residues long. The germline V gene encodes CDR1 SQVTM and CDR2 ANQGSEA. Reanalyzing the 5' RACE reads, TCRdb keeps one entry per CDR3 protein, without DNA. The sample includes over 150,000 distinct CDR3 sequences. The chain employs TRBV29-1 and TRBJ2-7; the D call from TCRdb, TRBD1, cannot be confirmed without DNA. The sample consisted of blood T cells: a sorted CD56 or NKG2C T cell subset, CD4+ or CD8+ T cells, or bulk PBMC T cells (not recorded which). The sequence derives from a woman in her forties or fifties in good health. The CDR3 is CSVELAPVPGTGVEQYF.